The 2 T cell receptor beta chains presented below share a single source sample, sequenced in a study of PD-1 blockade in classical Hodgkin lymphoma. With no exception, relapse followed autologous stem cell transplantation in all patients, and brentuximab vedotin exposure varied. Profiled with immunoSEQ multiplex PCR; TCRdb holds only in-frame clones, not every one. The sample contains about 94,000 clones, roughly 89% of which appear only once. This sample comprised peripheral blood mononuclear cells (PBMCs), obtained before the second cycle of nivolumab. Every receptor here comes from a human donor with classical Hodgkin lymphoma.

The count of this clone is one. The chain joins TRBV7-9 to TRBJ2-2; 10 bases line up with TRBD2. The ends lost 3 bases at V and 5 bases at J; junction bases unmatched: 3. The germline gives CDR1 SEHNR, CDR2 FQNEAQ (reference sequence). This CDR3 spans 15 amino acids. This chain's CDR3 is CASSFTSGITGELFF. DNA for the CDR3: TGTGCCAGCAGCTTTACTAGCGGGATTACCGGGGAGCTGTTTTTT. The full variable domain, with the rest looked up from reference TRBV7-9 and TRBJ2-2, is DTGVSQNPRHKITKRGQNVTFRCDPISEHNRLYWYRQTLGQGPEFLTYFQNEAQLEKSRLLSDRFSAERPKGSFSTLEIQRTEQGDSAMYLCASSFTSGITGELFFGEGSRLTVL.

In this sample, this clone turned up once. The chain couples TRBV27 to TRBJ2-2; TRBD1 matches at 7 bases. J gave up 3 bases and V 1 base, and 5 bases lay outside the gene matches. CDR1 MNHEY and CDR2 SMNVEV come from the germline V gene (reference sequence). The CDR3 spans 16 residues. CDR3 sequence (DNA): TGTGCCAGCAGTTTATTAGGGCAGGGGGACACCGGGGAGCTGTTTTTT. Amino acid sequence: CASSLLGQGDTGELFF.